The clone carrying this TCR beta chain has a count of ten or more. The library was built from roughly 400 ng RNA with molecular barcoded adaptors for alpha/delta and beta/gamma chains. One entry per CDR3 protein, called by TCRdb with MiXCR from the reads. The sample has about 50,000 distinct CDR3 sequences, roughly 20% seen once; the top ten hold under 40%. Germline CDR1 is MGHDK and CDR2 is SYGVNS. With 3 bases removed from V and 3 bases from J, the gap between germline ends came to 14 bases. The CDR3 runs to 15 residues. The data were obtained in a study of read filtering for tumor transcriptome and immune sequencing. Study overall: Patients were 17 male and around 15 female, mean age 65.9 years, range about 40 to 85. Revised staging placed eight or nine patients in R-ISS I, roughly 17 in II, about 7 in III. DNase treatment preceded whole-transcriptome library preparation.

The sequence came from a donor aged 40 or over with multiple myeloma. The sequencing input was a population of CD138-negative cells sorted from bone marrow. The V and J genes are TRBV25-1 and TRBJ1-1, with D possibly TRBD1 on 5 matching bases. The CDR3 bases are TGTGCCAGCAGTGACCCTCAGGGTGCCGACACTGAAGCTTTCTTT. Amino acid sequence: CASSDPQGADTEAFF.